This TCR beta chain was sequenced during a study of blood T cell repertoires in COVID-19. Study-wide background: Whether acute or convalescent, the COVID-19 samples came from the United States, Italy and Spain. PBMCs, B-cell-depleted T cells, or T cells provided the cDNA or gDNA that made up the material.

Per the original data handling: From reference gene primer amplification, estimates of nucleated cell counts were derived. The table came from immunoSEQ multiplex PCR; TCRdb's copy has only in-frame clones and leaves some out. V, J and clone size reflect that table, while D and trimming were determined from the DNA. The table records about 260,000 clones, 70% to 90% of them present only once. Trimming at V came to 2 bases and at J to 12 bases, leaving 11 bases not matched to a gene. From germline, CDR1 is LGHDT and CDR2 YNNKEL (reference sequence). CDR3 size: 16 residues. Sequenced material: peripheral blood. The chain links TRBV3-1 (or the pseudogene TRBV3-2) to TRBJ2-1, with 12 bases matching TRBD2. This sequence originates from a woman aged 40 to 50 with acute or convalescent COVID-19. The CDR3 loop is CASSQQGTSGQALQFF. The DNA of the CDR3 is TGTGCCAGCAGCCAACAAGGGACTAGCGGGCAAGCCTTGCAGTTCTTC.